The clone carrying this T cell receptor (beta chain) was seen only once. The data were taken from a study of cytomegalovirus exposure and HLA in healthy donors. Overall study context: Early released data comprised 80 million to 90 million unique TCRs from HLA-typed donors.

V lost 4 bases and J lost 3, with 6 bases in between. The CDR3 is made up of 12 amino acids. Germline V gene sequence: CDR1 GTSNPN, CDR2 SVGIG (reference sequence). Donors consisted of healthy bone marrow donors. It was with 60 Vbeta and 13 Jbeta primers that the PCR ran. Assay used: immunoSEQ multiplex PCR; TCRdb lists only in-frame clones, some missing. The sample lists about 160,000 clones; just under 80% were seen once. The V and J genes are TRBV30 and TRBJ2-2; D is unclear. The sample taken for sequencing was PBMCs. This clonotype originated in a woman aged 50 to 60 in good health and CMV-seronegative. CDR3 residues: CAWTHHTGELFF. In DNA form, the CDR3 reads TGTGCCTGGACACATCACACCGGGGAGCTGTTTTTT. Full variable domain (missing parts from reference TRBV30 and TRBJ2-2): SQTIHQWPATLVQPVGSPLSLECTVEGTSNPNLYWYRQAAGRGLQLLFYSVGIGQISSEVPQNLSASRPQDRQFILSSKKLLLSDSGFYLCAWTHHTGELFFGEGSRLTVL.